These 26 T cell receptor beta chains were sequenced from one sample in a study of long-term antiretroviral therapy in people with HIV. Sequencing relied on immunoSEQ assay v3.0, run at survey level. Using immunoSEQ multiplex PCR, the repertoire was profiled, and TCRdb retains in-frame clones only, with some absent. The table shows approximately 17,000 clones, with around four fifths occurring only once. Sequencing was performed on unsorted PBMCs, taken nearly 2.6 years before starting antiretroviral therapy. These TCRs come from a woman aged 50 to 60 with HIV.

V gene TRBV5-5 combines with J gene TRBJ2-3, with no clear D. This CDR3 region has 16 residues. Trimming stripped 0 bases from V and 4 bases from J, with 15 bases between. CDR1 and CDR2 (germline): SGHKS, YYEKEE (reference sequence). The CDR3 DNA is TGTGCCAGCAGCTTGGCTGGCGGTAGAGGATCAGATACGCAGTATTTT. Its protein product is CASSLAGGRGSDTQYF.

This clone was picked up a small number of times. This sequence joins TRBV6-5 and TRBJ2-7, with 7 positions matching TRBD1. Trimming removed 5 bases from V and 3 bases from J; junction bases left unmatched: 4. Germline CDR1 and CDR2: MNHEY and SVGAGI. The CDR3 has 13 amino acids. The CDR3 nucleotides read TGTGCCAGCAGTCGGGACAGAGACTACGAGCAGTACTTC. This gives the protein CASSRDRDYEQYF.

The chain couples TRBV30 to TRBJ2-5; D is uncertain. This CDR3 region has 14 residues. Germline CDR1 is GTSNPN and CDR2 is SVGIG (reference sequence). V lost 1 base, J lost 5 bases, and 14 bases lay in between. The CDR3 loop is CAWSGIGLKETQYF. The CDR3 DNA is TGTGCCTGGAGTGGAATAGGGTTGAAGGAGACCCAGTACTTC. Variable domain in full (rest from reference TRBV30 and TRBJ2-5): SQTIHQWPATLVQPVGSPLSLECTVEGTSNPNLYWYRQAAGRGLQLLFYSVGIGQISSEVPQNLSASRPQDRQFILSSKKLLLSDSGFYLCAWSGIGLKETQYFGPGTRLLVL.

The rearrangement links TRBV10-3 to TRBJ1-4; maybe TRBD1 (5 bases). The germline gives CDR1 ENHRY, CDR2 SYGVKD. The CDR3 contains 13 residues. With 10 bases removed from V and 8 bases from J, the gap between germline ends came to 17 bases. In DNA form, the CDR3 reads TGTGCCACCTGGGGCGGTCCGGGGGAAAAACTGTTTTTT. This sequence encodes CATWGGPGEKLFF.

The chain links TRBV5-6 to TRBJ1-1; 9 positions agree with TRBD1. The trim removed 5 bases at V and 4 bases at J, leaving 12 bases unmatched. Germline values: CDR1 SGHDT, CDR2 YYEEEE. This CDR3 contains 16 residues. CDR3 sequence: CASSPGTGSPLTEAFF. DNA for the CDR3: TGTGCCAGCAGTCCCGGGACAGGGTCACCTCTCACTGAAGCTTTCTTT.

The chain recombines TRBV21-1 with TRBJ1-3; TRBD1 is the table's D call and was not checked against the DNA. TRBV21-1 is a pseudogene. CDR3 size: 21 residues. The CDR3 protein is CASSNLGGTGGEDASGNTIYF. For the CDR3, the DNA is TGTGCCAGCAGCAATTTGGGCGGGACAGGGGGCGAGGATGCCTCTGGAAACACCATATATTTT.

This clone was recorded a few times. The chain uses TRBV7-8 and TRBJ1-2; D is unresolved. V lost 5 bases to trimming and J lost 3 bases, with 10 bases between them. CDR3 length: 13 amino acids. Per germline, CDR1 SGHVS and CDR2 FQNEAQ. The CDR3 sequence: CASSKDGYYGYTF. The CDR3 DNA follows: TGTGCCAGCAGCAAGGACGGTTACTATGGCTACACCTTC.

This clone is medium-sized within its sample. The chain couples TRBV7-9 to TRBJ2-3; D is possibly TRBD2 (6 bases). Trimming left V 5 bases short and J 0 bases short, with 18 bases between. The CDR3 contains 17 residues. The V gene's germline CDR1 is SEHNR and CDR2 FQNEAQ (reference sequence). The CDR3 sequence: CASSGGGWRGSTDTQYF. CDR3 in DNA: TGTGCCAGCAGCGGCGGAGGGTGGCGGGGCAGCACAGATACGCAGTATTTT.

This sequence joins TRBV6-5 and TRBJ1-2; unclear D gene. The V gene's germline CDR1 is MNHEY and CDR2 SVGAGI. The length of the CDR3 is 13 residues. V was cut by 2 bases and J by 4 bases, with 8 bases left in between. The CDR3 reads CASSYARTYGYTF. The CDR3 nucleotides read TGTGCCAGCAGTTACGCCAGAACCTATGGCTACACCTTC.

By share, this clone counts as large. The genes are TRBV7-3 and TRBJ2-2, with D possibly matching TRBD1 (5 bases). Germline lookup yields CDR1 SGHTA and CDR2 FQGTGA. This CDR3 comprises 14 residues. V shed 5 bases and J shed 3 bases, with 10 bases lying between them. This CDR3 is CASSADSYTGELFF. CDR3 DNA: TGTGCCAGCAGCGCCGACAGTTACACCGGGGAGCTGTTTTTT.

This chain uses TRBV30 with TRBJ1-5; D call uncertain. The CDR3 extends over 15 amino acids. Trimming left V 0 bases short and J 3 bases short, with 12 bases between. Germline V gene lookup returns CDR1 GTSNPN and CDR2 SVGIG (reference sequence). CDR3 sequence: CAWSVKVQPNQPQHF. CDR3 nucleotide sequence: TGTGCCTGGAGTGTAAAGGTCCAGCCCAATCAGCCCCAGCATTTT.

CDR3 region: CAWRLTSGVAGELFF. The CDR3 bases are TGTGCCTGGAGGCTCACTAGCGGGGTGGCCGGGGAGCTGTTTTTT. The J gene is TRBJ2-2, the V gene TRBV30; TRBD2 agrees at 10 bases. Germline V lookup: CDR1 GTSNPN, CDR2 SVGIG (reference sequence). The CDR3 consists of 15 residues. V dropped 3 bases and J dropped 6; count of bases not matched to a gene: 7. Using reference TRBV30 and TRBJ2-2 for the parts outside the CDR3, the full variable domain is SQTIHQWPATLVQPVGSPLSLECTVEGTSNPNLYWYRQAAGRGLQLLFYSVGIGQISSEVPQNLSASRPQDRQFILSSKKLLLSDSGFYLCAWRLTSGVAGELFFGEGSRLTVL.

The CDR3 reads CASSGEGGSQETQYF. For the CDR3, the DNA is TGTGCCAGTAGTGGGGAGGGAGGGAGCCAAGAGACCCAGTACTTC. V is TRBV19 and J is TRBJ2-5; 7 bases map to TRBD2. Germline V gene sequence: CDR1 LNHDA, CDR2 SQIVND (reference sequence). This CDR3 spans 15 amino acids. V shed 5 bases, J shed 1 base, and the junction held 7 bases outside the gene matches.

This clone has more than one count but fewer than ten. CDR3: CASREPSWDRNIQYF. The CDR3 DNA sequence: TGTGCCAGCAGGGAACCTTCCTGGGACAGAAACATTCAGTACTTC. The chain recombines TRBV6-5 with TRBJ2-4, with 7 positions matching TRBD1. The CDR3 spans 15 residues. Trimming cost V 6 bases and J 6 bases; bases outside gene matches: 11. Per the germline V gene, CDR1 is MNHEY and CDR2 is SVGAGI.

This chain uses TRBV19 with TRBJ2-3; unclear D gene. The CDR3 covers 15 residues. The V gene lost 8 bases and the J gene lost 0 bases, with 15 bases spanning the gap. CDR1 is LNHDA, CDR2 SQIVND, per germline (reference sequence). The CDR3 reads CASSRLEVSTDTQYF. DNA for the CDR3: TGTGCCAGTTCCCGTCTTGAAGTGAGCACAGATACGCAGTATTTT.

Remarks on this clone: Relative to the germline gene, one junction end is altered; a read error may explain this. The J gene is TRBJ1-2, the V gene TRBV10-3; 8 positions match TRBD1. The CDR3 length is 13 residues. CDR1 and CDR2 (germline): ENHRY, SYGVKD. CDR3 DNA: TGCGCCAGCAGCGACAGGGGAGGAGGCGACTACACCTTC. It yields the protein CASSDRGGGDYTF.

V usage is TRBV2 and J usage is TRBJ2-5; the match to TRBD2 covers 8 bases. The germline gives CDR1 SNHLY, CDR2 FYNNEI. V dropped 6 bases and J dropped 2; count of bases not matched to a gene: 8. CDR3 length equals 15 residues. CDR3 residues: CASRPPGGAQETQYF. The CDR3, as DNA: TGTGCCAGCAGGCCCCCGGGGGGGGCTCAAGAGACCCAGTACTTC.

The chain couples TRBV4-1 to TRBJ1-4; unclear D gene. V gave up 1 base and J gave up 2 bases, with 8 bases separating them. Germline lookup yields CDR1 MGHRA and CDR2 YSYEKL. The CDR3 is 15 amino acids. The CDR3 protein is CASSQGEPTNEKLFF. The CDR3 DNA sequence: TGCGCCAGCAGCCAAGGAGAGCCCACTAATGAAAAACTGTTTTTT.

This sequence joins TRBV2 and TRBJ1-2; 7 positions agree with TRBD1. The CDR3 runs 15 residues. V trimming: 6 bases; J trimming: 0 bases; junction bases outside the gene matches: 7. Germline CDR1 reads SNHLY; CDR2 reads FYNNEI. The CDR3 region is CASRDDRATNYGYTF. DNA for the CDR3: TGTGCCAGCAGGGACGACAGGGCCACTAACTATGGCTACACCTTC. Combining the CDR3 with reference TRBV2 and TRBJ1-2 gives the whole variable domain EPEVTQTPSHQVTQMGQEVILRCVPISNHLYFYWYRQILGQKVEFLVSFYNNEISEKSEIFDDQFSVERPDGSNFTLKIRSTKLEDSAMYFCASRDDRATNYGYTFGSGTRLTVV.

This chain uses TRBV5-1 with TRBJ1-1; D remains unclear. The CDR3 runs 16 residues. V lost 0 bases and J 1 base, leaving 13 bases between the germline ends. CDR1 is SGHRS and CDR2 is YFSETQ in the germline V gene. CDR3 residues: CASSLASGSANTEAFF. CDR3 coding DNA: TGCGCCAGCAGCTTGGCCTCTGGGTCGGCGAACACTGAAGCTTTCTTT.

The CDR3 nucleotides are TGTGCCAGTAGTATCGGGACTAGCGGGGGGGCTCGGAATGAGCAGTTCTTC. Amino acids: CASSIGTSGGARNEQFF. V is TRBV19 and J is TRBJ2-1; 16 positions agree with TRBD2. The CDR3 consists of 17 residues. Unmatched junction bases numbered 6, after V lost 3 bases and J lost 7 bases. Germline CDR1 is LNHDA and CDR2 is SQIVND (reference sequence). Variable domain in full (rest from reference TRBV19 and TRBJ2-1): DGGITQSPKYLFRKEGQNVTLSCEQNLNHDAMYWYRQDPGQGLRLIYYSQIVNDFQKGDIAEGYSVSREKKESFPLTVTSAQKNPTAFYLCASSIGTSGGARNEQFFGPGTRLTVL.

The rearrangement links TRBV30 to TRBJ1-6; maybe TRBD1 (6 bases). From germline, CDR1 is GTSNPN and CDR2 SVGIG (reference sequence). This CDR3 is 12 amino acids long. Trimming took off 3 bases at V and 14 bases at J, with 14 bases between the two ends. CDR3 protein: CAWSQGIKALHF. The CDR3 region has the DNA TGTGCCTGGAGCCAGGGGATTAAGGCCCTCCACTTT.

This clone has only one observation. The chain couples TRBV7-7 to TRBJ1-1; TRBD1 agrees at 8 bases. V shed 4 bases, J shed 4 bases, and the junction held 2 bases outside the gene matches. CDR3 length equals 13 residues. Germline V CDR1 and CDR2: SSHAT, FNYEAQ (reference sequence). CDR3 bases: TGTGCCAGCAGCTCCGACAGGGGCACTGAAGCTTTCTTT. This sequence encodes CASSSDRGTEAFF.

The V gene is TRBV28, the J gene TRBJ2-7; 7 nucleotides match TRBD1. The CDR3 runs to 12 residues. V shed 5 bases, J shed 4 bases, and the junction held 2 bases outside the gene matches. Per germline, CDR1 MDHEN and CDR2 SYDVKM. The chain's CDR3 is CASSTGEYEQYF. The CDR3 bases are TGTGCCAGCAGTACAGGGGAGTACGAGCAGTACTTC.

This clone has just one count. The chain joins TRBV11-2 to TRBJ2-1; possibly TRBD1 for D (5 bases). Per the germline V gene, CDR1 is SGHAT and CDR2 is FQNNGV. CDR3 length equals 12 residues. The germline V and J ends were trimmed by 6 bases and 14 bases, with 17 bases remaining between them. As DNA, the CDR3 is TGTGCCAGCAGTTTTGATTGGGGCCTGGAGTTCTTC. Translating it yields CASSFDWGLEFF.

The rearrangement joins TRBV18 to TRBJ1-3; D is ambiguous. Trimming left V 3 bases short and J 4 bases short, with 4 bases between. This CDR3 comprises 12 residues. Germline CDR1 KGHSH, CDR2 LQKENI. CDR3 sequence: CASSPRGNTIYF. DNA of the CDR3: TGTGCCAGCTCACCGAGAGGAAACACCATATATTTT.